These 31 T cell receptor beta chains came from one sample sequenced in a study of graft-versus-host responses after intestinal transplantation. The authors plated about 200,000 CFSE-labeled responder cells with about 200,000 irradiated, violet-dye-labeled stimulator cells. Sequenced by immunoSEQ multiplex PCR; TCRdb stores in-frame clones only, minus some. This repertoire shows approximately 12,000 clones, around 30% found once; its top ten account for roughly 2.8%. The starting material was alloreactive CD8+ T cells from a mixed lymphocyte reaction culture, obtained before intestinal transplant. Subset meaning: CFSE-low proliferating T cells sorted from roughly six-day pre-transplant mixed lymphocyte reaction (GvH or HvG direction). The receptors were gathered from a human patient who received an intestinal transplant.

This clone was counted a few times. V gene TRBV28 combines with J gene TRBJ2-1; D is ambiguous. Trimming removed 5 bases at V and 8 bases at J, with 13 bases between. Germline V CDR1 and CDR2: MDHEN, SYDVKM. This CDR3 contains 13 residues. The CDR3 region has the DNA TGTGCCAGCAGTCTGGCGATTATCGATGAGCAGTTCTTC. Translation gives CASSLAIIDEQFF.

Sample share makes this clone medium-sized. CDR3 region: CASSAQVVGSPLHF. CDR3 sequence (DNA): TGTGCCAGCAGCGCACAGGTAGTGGGCTCACCCCTCCACTTT. V is TRBV28 and J is TRBJ1-6, with D perhaps TRBD1 (5 bases). Per germline, CDR1 MDHEN and CDR2 SYDVKM. V shed 6 bases and J shed 10 bases, with 16 bases lying between them. The CDR3 loop spans 14 amino acids.

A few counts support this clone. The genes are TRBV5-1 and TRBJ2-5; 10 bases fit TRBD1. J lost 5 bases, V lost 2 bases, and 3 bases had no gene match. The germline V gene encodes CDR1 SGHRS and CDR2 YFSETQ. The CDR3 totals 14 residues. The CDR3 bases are TGCGCCAGCAGCTTACCGGGACAGGGGGAGACCCAGTACTTC. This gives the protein CASSLPGQGETQYF.

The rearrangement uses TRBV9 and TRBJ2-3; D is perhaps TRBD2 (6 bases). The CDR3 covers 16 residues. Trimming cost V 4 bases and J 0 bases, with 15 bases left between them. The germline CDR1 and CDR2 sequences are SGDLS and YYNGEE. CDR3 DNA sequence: TGTGCCAGCAGCCCAGACTGGGAGGTGAGCACAGATACGCAGTATTTT. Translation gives CASSPDWEVSTDTQYF.

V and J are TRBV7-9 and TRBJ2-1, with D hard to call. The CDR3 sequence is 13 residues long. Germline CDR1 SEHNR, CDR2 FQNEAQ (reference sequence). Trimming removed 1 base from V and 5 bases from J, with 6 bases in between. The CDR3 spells CASSLVVDNEQFF. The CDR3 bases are TGTGCCAGCAGCTTAGTGGTTGACAATGAGCAGTTCTTC.

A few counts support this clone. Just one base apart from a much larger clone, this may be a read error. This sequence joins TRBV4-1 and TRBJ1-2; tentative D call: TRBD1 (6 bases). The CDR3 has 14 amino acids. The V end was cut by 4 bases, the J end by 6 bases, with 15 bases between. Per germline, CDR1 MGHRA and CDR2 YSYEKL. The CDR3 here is CASSLGQGFHGYTF. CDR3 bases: TGCGCCAGCAGCCTAGGGCAGGGGTTCCATGGCTACACCTTC.

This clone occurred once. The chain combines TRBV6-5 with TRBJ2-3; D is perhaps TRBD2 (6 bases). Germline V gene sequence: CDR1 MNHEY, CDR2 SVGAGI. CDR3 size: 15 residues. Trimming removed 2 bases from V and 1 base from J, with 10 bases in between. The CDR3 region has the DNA TGTGCCAGCAGTTACGGAGCTAGCGGCACAGATACGCAGTATTTT. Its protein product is CASSYGASGTDTQYF.

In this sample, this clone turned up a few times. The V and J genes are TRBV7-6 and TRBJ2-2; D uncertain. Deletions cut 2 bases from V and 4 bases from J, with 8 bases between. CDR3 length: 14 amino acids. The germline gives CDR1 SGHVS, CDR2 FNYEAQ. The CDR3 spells CASSLSRTTGELFF. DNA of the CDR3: TGTGCCAGCAGCTTATCGAGAACCACCGGGGAGCTGTTTTTT.

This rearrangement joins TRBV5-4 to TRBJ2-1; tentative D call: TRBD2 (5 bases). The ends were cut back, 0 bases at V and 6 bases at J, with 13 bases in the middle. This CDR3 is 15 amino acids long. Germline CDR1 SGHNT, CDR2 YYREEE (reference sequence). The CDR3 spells CASSLVTSLFNEQFF. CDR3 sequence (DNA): TGTGCCAGCAGCTTGGTAACTAGTCTATTCAATGAGCAGTTCTTC.

For the CDR3, the DNA is TGCGCCAGCAGCTTGGACCAGGCCTCTTTGAACACTGAAGCTTTCTTT. Protein product: CASSLDQASLNTEAFF. The chain combines TRBV5-1 with TRBJ1-1; D gene ambiguous. CDR1 and CDR2 (germline): SGHRS, YFSETQ. The CDR3 runs 16 residues. Trimming removed 0 bases at V and 0 bases at J, with 12 bases between.

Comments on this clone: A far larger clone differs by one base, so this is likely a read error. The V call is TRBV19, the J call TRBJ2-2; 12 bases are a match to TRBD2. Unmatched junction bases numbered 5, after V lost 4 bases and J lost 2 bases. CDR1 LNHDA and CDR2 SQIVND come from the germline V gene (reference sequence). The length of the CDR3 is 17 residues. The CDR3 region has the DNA TGTGCCAGTAGTAAGACTAGCGGGGGACCCAACACCGGGGAGCTGTTTTTT. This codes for CASSKTSGGPNTGELFF.

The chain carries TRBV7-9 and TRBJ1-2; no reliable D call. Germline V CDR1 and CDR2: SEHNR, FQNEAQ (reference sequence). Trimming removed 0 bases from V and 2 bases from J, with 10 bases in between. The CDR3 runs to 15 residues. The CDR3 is CASSLAWPRNYGYTF. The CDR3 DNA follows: TGTGCCAGCAGCTTAGCGTGGCCCAGGAACTATGGCTACACCTTC.

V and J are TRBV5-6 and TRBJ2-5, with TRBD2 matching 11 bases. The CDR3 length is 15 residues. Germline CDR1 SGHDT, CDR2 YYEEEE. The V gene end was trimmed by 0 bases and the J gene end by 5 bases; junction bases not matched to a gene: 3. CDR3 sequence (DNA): TGTGCCAGCAGCTTGGGCCTAGCGGGAGGCGAGACCCAGTACTTC. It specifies CASSLGLAGGETQYF.

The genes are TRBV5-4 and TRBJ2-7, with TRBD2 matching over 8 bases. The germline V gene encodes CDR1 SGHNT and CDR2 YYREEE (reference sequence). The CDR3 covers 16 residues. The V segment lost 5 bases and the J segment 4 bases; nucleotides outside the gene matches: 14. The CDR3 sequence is CASSSLTAGVRYEQYF. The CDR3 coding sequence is TGTGCCAGCAGTTCTCTAACAGCGGGGGTCCGGTACGAGCAGTACTTC.

This CDR3 reads CASSVGSGTSGTDTQYF. The CDR3 nucleotides read TGTGCCAGCAGCGTAGGGTCCGGGACTAGCGGCACAGATACGCAGTATTTT. The chain joins TRBV9 to TRBJ2-3, with 10 bases lining up with TRBD2. Unmatched junction bases numbered 5, after V lost 0 bases and J lost 1 base. Germline V gives CDR1 SGDLS, CDR2 YYNGEE. The CDR3 runs to 17 residues.

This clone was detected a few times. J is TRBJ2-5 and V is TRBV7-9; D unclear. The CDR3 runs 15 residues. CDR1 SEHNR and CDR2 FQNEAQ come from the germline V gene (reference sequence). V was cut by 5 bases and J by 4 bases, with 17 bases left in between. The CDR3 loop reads CASSPPSIKVETQYF. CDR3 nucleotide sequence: TGTGCCAGCAGCCCCCCCAGCATTAAGGTAGAGACCCAGTACTTC.

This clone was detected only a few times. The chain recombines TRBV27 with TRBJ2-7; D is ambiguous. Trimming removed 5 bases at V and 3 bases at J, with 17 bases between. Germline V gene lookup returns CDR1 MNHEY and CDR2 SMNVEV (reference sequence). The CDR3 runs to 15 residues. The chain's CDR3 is CASSPMGSPLYEQYF. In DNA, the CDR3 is TGTGCCAGCAGTCCTATGGGATCGCCACTCTACGAGCAGTACTTC.

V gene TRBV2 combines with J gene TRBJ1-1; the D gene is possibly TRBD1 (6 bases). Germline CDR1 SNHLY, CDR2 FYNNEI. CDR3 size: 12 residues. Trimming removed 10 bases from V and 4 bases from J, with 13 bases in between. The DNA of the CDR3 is TGTGCCACGTGGAACAGGGCCACTGAAGCTTTCTTT. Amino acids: CATWNRATEAFF.

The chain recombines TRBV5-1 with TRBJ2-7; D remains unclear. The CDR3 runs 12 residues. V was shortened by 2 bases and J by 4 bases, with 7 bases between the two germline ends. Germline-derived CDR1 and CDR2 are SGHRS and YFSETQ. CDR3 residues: CASSFFPYEQYF. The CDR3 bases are TGCGCCAGCAGCTTTTTCCCATACGAGCAGTACTTC.

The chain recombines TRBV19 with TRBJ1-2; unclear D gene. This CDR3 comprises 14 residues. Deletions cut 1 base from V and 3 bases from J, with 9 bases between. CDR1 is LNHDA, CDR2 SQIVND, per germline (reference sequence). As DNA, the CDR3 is TGTGCCAGTAGTATAGCACCCTCGTACTATGGCTACACCTTC. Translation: CASSIAPSYYGYTF.

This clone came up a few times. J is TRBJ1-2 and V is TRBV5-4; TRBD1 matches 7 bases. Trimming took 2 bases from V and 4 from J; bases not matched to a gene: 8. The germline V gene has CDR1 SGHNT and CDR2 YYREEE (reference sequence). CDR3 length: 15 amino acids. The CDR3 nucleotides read TGTGCCAGCAGCTTCCCCCGGACAGGCCGCTATGGCTACACCTTC. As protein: CASSFPRTGRYGYTF. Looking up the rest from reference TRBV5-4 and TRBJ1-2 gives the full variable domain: ETGVTQSPTHLIKTRGQQVTLRCSSQSGHNTVSWYQQALGQGPQFIFQYYREEENGRGNFPPRFSGLQFPNYSSELNVNALELDDSALYLCASSFPRTGRYGYTFGSGTRLTVV.

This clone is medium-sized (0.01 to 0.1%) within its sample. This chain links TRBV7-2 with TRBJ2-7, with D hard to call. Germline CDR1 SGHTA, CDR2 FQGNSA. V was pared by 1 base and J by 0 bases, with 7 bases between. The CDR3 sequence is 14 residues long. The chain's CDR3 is CASSLDPPSYEQYF. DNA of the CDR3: TGTGCCAGCAGCTTAGATCCCCCCTCCTACGAGCAGTACTTC.

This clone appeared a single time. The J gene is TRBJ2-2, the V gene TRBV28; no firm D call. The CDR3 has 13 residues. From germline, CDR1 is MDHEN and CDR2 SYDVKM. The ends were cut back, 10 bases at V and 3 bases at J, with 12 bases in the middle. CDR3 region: CATRARDTGELFF. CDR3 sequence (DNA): TGTGCCACCCGGGCTCGGGACACCGGGGAGCTGTTTTTT.

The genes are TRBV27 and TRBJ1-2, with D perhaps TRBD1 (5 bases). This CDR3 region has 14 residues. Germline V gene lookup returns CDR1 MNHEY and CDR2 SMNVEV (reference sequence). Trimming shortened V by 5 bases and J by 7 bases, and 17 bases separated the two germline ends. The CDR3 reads CASSTAGTDPGYTF. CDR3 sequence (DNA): TGTGCCAGCAGTACCGCCGGGACGGACCCTGGCTACACCTTC.

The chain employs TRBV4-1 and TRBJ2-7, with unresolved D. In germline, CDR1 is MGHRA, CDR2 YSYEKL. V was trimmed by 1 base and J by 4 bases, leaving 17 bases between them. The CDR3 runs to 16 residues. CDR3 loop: CASSQAGDPAIYEQYF. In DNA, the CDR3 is TGCGCCAGCAGCCAAGCTGGAGACCCCGCCATTTACGAGCAGTACTTC.

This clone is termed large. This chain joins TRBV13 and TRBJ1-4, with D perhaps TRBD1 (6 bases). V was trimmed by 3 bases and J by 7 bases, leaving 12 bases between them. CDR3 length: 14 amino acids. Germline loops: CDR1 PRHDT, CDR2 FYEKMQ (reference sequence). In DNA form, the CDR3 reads TGTGCCAGCAGCTTTTCTCAGGGGACTGAAAAACTGTTTTTT. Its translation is CASSFSQGTEKLFF.

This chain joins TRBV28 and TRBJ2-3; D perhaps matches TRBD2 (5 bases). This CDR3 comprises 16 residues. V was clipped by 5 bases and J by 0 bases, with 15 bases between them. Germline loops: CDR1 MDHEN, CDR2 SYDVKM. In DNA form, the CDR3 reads TGTGCCAGCAGTCCACGAAAACTAGTGAGCACAGATACGCAGTATTTT. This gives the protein CASSPRKLVSTDTQYF.

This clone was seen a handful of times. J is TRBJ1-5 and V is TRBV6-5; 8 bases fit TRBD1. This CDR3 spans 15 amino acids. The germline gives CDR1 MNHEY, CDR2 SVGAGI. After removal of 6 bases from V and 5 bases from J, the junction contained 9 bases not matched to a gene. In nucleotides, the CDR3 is TGTGCCAGCAGACCTAACAGGGGGACCTATCAGCCCCAGCATTTT. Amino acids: CASRPNRGTYQPQHF.

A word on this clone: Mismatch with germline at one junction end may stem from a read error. The CDR3 DNA reads as TGCGCCAGCAGTGAGCTTACAGGGGGCGATGGCCACACCTTC. Its protein is CASSELTGGDGHTF. The J gene is TRBJ1-2, the V gene TRBV10-2; 9 nucleotides match TRBD1. The CDR3 loop spans 14 amino acids. CDR1 WSHSY and CDR2 SAAADI come from the germline V gene.

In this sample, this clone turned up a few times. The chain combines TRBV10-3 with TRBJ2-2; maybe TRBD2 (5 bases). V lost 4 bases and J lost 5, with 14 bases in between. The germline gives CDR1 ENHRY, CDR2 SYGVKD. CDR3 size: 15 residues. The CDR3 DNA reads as TGTGCCATCAGTGCTAGCCTCATTAGGACCGGGGAGCTGTTTTTT. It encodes CAISASLIRTGELFF.

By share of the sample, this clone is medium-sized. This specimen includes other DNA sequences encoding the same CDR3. The CDR3 protein is CASRLKGGGEKLFF. The CDR3 coding sequence is TGTGCAAGTCGCTTAAAAGGTGGGGGGGAAAAACTGTTTTTT. This chain connects TRBV12-2 to TRBJ1-4. TRBV12-2 is tagged as a pseudogene. CDR3 length equals 14 residues.